The text below deals with one T cell receptor (beta chain). Its antigen remains unidentified. A read error may account for a junction end that differs from germline. The data originate from a study of read filtering for tumor transcriptome and immune sequencing (dated by TCRdb to about 2020). Study-level background: Of the patients in the cohort, more than 16 were male and more than 12 were female, and their mean age was approximately 70 years, with a range of roughly 45 to 80. Under revised international staging, roughly 8 patients fell into R-ISS I, more than 15 into R-ISS II and about seven into R-ISS III. Whole-transcriptome libraries were prepared with the TruSeq RNA Access Library Prep Kit after DNase treatment. TCR-region mapped reads per sample ranged from about 4.05 to 11 million with IR-seq versus only about 75 to 1,400 with RNA-seq. TCR repertoires obtained by targeted immune repertoire sequencing and by bulk whole-transcriptome sequencing performed on the same bone marrow samples were compared. One main goal was a read-filtering strategy for immune repertoire data, in particular deciding whether clonotypes backed by only one read should be removed. Results and caveats for the whole study, not just this receptor: Compared with RNA-seq, IR-seq captured clonotypes at much higher depth and more reliably, and a smaller IR-seq throughput was enough to identify most shared clonotypes. The correlation between IR-seq and RNA-seq shared clonotype proportions rose when single-read clonotypes were removed. Single-read clonotypes made up about 81.9% of clonotypes but 3% to 3.5% of total reads in IR-seq, and approximately 73% of clonotypes and approximately 47% of reads in RNA-seq. The sorted CD138-negative fraction was not purified T cells but a mixed bone marrow immune population.

The germline V gene supplies CDR1 WSHSY and CDR2 SAAADI. The CDR3 numbers 13 residues from cysteine through phenylalanine. Solely the CDR3 DNA is kept, with 39 bases framed from the first base. TCR libraries were built from 400 ng RNA with the Immunoverse kit, using molecular barcoded adaptors covering alpha/delta and beta/gamma chains. TCR library preparation used the same RNA that went into transcriptome sequencing. Sequencing of TCR libraries was carried out on an Illumina HiSeq 4000 with 2 x 150 cycles. The study's own analysis went as follows. TCR reads were aligned to human V, D, J and C references and assembled into CDR3 clonotypes with MiXCR, including quality filtering and error correction. Clonotype counts and gene usage diversity were analyzed with the tcR package in R. Raw mapping reads were checked after the RNA-seq reads had been mapped by STAR aligner version 2.5.3a onto the human GRCh37 genome. To test how sequencing depth affected the clonotypes detected, IR-seq fastq files were randomly downsampled with Seqtk 1.3. TCRdb trimmed the raw reads at Q25, called clones with MiXCR and kept productive beta chains. Entries that share a CDR3 protein sequence are merged under the most common genes and DNA. The V and J calls shown here were made by TCRdb, not taken from the authors' results. The sample includes over 50,000 distinct CDR3 sequences, with about a fifth observed a single time. Roughly 13% of the sample rests with the top ten.

Each patient had bone marrow sampled at the time of active disease. Isolation of bone marrow mononuclear cells was performed by Ficoll-Hypaque density gradient centrifugation. Myeloma plasma cells were removed and CD138-negative cells were obtained by negative selection following labeling with CD138 magnetic microbeads on a MACS separator. The purity of the isolated cells was checked by flow cytometry with CD138 antibodies on an Attune NxT. TRIzol reagent was used to extract total RNA, and a NanoDrop spectrophotometer was used to quantify the extracted RNA. For each patient, paired RNA-seq and IR-seq were run on the CD138-negative bone marrow sample from that patient.

Sequencing was performed on a population of CD138-negative cells sorted from bone marrow. The cell subset or site label for this specimen denotes: bone marrow mononuclear cells depleted of CD138+ plasma/myeloma cells by negative magnetic selection. The chain was built from TRBV10-2 and TRBJ1-1, and the D gene may be TRBD1, 5 bases matching. This TCR came from a donor at least 40 years old with multiple myeloma. The encoded CDR3 is CVSSQPGGTEAFF. The sequenced DNA: TGCGTCAGCAGTCAGCCCGGTGGGACTGAAGCCTTCTTT.